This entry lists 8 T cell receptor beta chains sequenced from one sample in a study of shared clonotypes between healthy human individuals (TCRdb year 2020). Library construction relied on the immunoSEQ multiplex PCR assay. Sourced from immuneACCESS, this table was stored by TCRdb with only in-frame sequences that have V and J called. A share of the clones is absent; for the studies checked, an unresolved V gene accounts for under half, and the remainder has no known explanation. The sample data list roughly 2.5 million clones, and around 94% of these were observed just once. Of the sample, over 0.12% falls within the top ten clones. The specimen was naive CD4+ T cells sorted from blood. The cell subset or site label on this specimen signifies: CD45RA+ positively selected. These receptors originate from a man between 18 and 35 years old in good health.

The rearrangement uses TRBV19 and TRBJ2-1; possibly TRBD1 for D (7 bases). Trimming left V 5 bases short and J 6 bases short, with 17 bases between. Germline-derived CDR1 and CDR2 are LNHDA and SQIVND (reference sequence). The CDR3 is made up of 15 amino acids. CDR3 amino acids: CASSLPGQGGNEQFF. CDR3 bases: TGTGCCAGTAGTCTCCCCGGGCAGGGGGGCAATGAGCAGTTCTTC.

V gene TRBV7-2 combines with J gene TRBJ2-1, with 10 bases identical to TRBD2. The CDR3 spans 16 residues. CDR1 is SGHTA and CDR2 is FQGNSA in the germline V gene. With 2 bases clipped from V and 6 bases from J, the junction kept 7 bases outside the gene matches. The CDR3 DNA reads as TGTGCCAGCAGCTTACCTAGCGGGAGCTTCAGCAATGAGCAGTTCTTC. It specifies CASSLPSGSFSNEQFF. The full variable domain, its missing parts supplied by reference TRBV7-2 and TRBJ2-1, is GAGVSQSPSNKVTEKGKDVELRCDPISGHTALYWYRQSLGQGLEFLIYFQGNSAPDKSGLPSDRFSAERTGGSVSTLTIQRTQQEDSAVYLCASSLPSGSFSNEQFFGPGTRLTVL.

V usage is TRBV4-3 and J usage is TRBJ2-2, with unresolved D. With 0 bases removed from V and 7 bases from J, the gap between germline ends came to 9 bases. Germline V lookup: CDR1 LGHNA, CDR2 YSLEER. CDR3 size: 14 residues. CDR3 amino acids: CASSQETGLGELFF. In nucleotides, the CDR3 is TGCGCCAGCAGCCAAGAAACGGGCCTCGGGGAGCTGTTTTTT.

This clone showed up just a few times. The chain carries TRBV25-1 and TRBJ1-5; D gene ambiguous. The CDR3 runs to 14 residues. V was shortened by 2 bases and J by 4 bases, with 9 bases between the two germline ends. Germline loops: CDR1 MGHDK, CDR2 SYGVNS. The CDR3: CASSEMGGNQPQHF. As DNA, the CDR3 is TGTGCCAGCAGTGAAATGGGCGGGAATCAGCCCCAGCATTTT. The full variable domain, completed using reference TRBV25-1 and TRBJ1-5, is EADIYQTPRYLVIGTGKKITLECSQTMGHDKMYWYQQDPGMELHLIHYSYGVNSTEKGDLSSESTVSRIRTEHFPLTLESARPSHTSQYLCASSEMGGNQPQHFGDGTRLSIL.

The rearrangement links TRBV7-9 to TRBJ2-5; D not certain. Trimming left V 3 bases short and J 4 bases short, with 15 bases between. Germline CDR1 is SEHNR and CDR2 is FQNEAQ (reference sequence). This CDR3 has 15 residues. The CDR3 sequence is CASSFMGPVRETQYF. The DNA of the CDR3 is TGTGCCAGCAGCTTTATGGGTCCCGTTCGAGAGACCCAGTACTTC.

The CDR3 nucleotides read TGTGCCAGCTCACCTACAGTTACGAACACTGAAGCTTTCTTT. This translates into CASSPTVTNTEAFF. The chain recombines TRBV18 with TRBJ1-1; no clear D gene. The V gene lost 3 bases and the J gene lost 1 base, with 9 bases spanning the gap. This CDR3 is 14 amino acids long. Germline V lookup: CDR1 KGHSH, CDR2 LQKENI.

In DNA, the CDR3 is TGCGCCAGCGCCTTAACAGAGTCCTATGGCTACACCTTC. It specifies CASALTESYGYTF. The rearrangement joins TRBV5-1 to TRBJ1-2; D gene uncertain. V was clipped by 7 bases and J by 4 bases, with 14 bases between them. Germline V gene data show CDR1 as SGHRS and CDR2 as YFSETQ. The CDR3 runs to 13 residues.

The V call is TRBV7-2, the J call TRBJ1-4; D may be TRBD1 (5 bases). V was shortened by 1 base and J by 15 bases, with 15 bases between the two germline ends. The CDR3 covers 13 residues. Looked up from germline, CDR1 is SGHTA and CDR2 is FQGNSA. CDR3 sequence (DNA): TGTGCCAGCAGCTTAGATGGTGTGAAGGGGATGTTTTTT. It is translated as CASSLDGVKGMFF.